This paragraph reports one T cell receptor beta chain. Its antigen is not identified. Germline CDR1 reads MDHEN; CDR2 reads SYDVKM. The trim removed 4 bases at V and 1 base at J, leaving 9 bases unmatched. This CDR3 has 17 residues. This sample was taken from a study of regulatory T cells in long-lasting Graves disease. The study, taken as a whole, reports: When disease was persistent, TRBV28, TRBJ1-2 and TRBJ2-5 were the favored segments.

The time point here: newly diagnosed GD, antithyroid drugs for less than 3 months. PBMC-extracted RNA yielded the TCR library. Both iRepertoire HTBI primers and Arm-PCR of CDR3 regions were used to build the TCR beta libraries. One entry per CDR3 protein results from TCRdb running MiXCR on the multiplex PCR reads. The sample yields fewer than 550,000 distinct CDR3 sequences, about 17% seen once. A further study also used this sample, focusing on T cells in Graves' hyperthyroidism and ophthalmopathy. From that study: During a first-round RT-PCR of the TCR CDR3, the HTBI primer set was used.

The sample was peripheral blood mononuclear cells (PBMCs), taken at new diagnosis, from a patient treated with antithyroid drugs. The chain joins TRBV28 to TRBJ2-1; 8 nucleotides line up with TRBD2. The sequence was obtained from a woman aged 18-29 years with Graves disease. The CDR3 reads CASSSPPLAVSYNEQFF. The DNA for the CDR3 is TGTGCCAGCAGTTCCCCCCCACTAGCGGTTTCCTACAATGAGCAGTTCTTC.